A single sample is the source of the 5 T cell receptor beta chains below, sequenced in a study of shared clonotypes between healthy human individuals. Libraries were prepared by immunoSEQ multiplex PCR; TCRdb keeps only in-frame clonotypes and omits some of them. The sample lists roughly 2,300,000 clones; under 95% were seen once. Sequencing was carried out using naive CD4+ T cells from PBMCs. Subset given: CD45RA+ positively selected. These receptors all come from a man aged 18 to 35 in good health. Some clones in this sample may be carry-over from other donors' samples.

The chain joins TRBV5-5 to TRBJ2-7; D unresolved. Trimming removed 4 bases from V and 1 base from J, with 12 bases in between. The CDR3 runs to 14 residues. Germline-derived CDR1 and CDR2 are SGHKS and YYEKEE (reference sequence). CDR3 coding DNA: TGTGCCAGCAGCCCAAGTCAGGTTTCCTACGAGCAGTACTTC. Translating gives CASSPSQVSYEQYF.

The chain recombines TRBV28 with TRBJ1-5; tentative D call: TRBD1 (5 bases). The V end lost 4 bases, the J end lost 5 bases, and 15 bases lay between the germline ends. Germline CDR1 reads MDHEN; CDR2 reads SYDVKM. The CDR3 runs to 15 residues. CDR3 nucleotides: TGTGCCAGCAGTTGGGACGGTCGAGGCGATCAGCCCCAGCATTTT. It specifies CASSWDGRGDQPQHF.

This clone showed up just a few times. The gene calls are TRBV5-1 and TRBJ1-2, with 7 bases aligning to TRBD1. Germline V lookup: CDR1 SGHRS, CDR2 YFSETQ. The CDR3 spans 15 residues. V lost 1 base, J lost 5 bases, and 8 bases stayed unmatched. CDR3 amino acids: CASSLSGGSGYGYTF. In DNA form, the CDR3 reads TGCGCCAGCAGCTTGTCAGGGGGATCCGGGTATGGCTACACCTTC.

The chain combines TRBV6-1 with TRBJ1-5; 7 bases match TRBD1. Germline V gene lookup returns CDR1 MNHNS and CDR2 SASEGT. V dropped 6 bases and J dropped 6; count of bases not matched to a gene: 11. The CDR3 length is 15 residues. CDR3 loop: CASSPTGLGFQPQHF. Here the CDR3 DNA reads TGTGCCAGCAGCCCGACAGGGTTGGGATTTCAGCCCCAGCATTTT.

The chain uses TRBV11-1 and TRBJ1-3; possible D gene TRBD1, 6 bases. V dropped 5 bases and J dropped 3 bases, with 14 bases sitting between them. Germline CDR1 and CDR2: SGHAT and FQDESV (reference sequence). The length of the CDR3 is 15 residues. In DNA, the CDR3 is TGTGCCAGCAGCACTGACAGGATATATGGAAACACCATATATTTT. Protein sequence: CASSTDRIYGNTIYF.